The T cell receptor (beta chain) under discussion was sequenced for a study of blood T cell repertoires in COVID-19. The method was immunoSEQ multiplex PCR; TCRdb's version includes in-frame clones alone and lacks a portion of them. The data show around 200,000 clones, over 60% seen once. On this clone: Just one base apart from a much larger clone, this may be a read error.

Sequencing was done on a sample of peripheral blood. This TCR derives from a woman aged 70 to 79 with acute or convalescent COVID-19.

This CDR3 reads CASSSTYEQYF. The CDR3 DNA sequence: TGTGCCAGCAGCTCCACCTACGAGCAGTACTTC. The chain carries TRBV7-9 and TRBJ2-7; D is uncertain. CDR1 is SEHNR, CDR2 FQNEAQ, per germline (reference sequence). The CDR3 is 11 amino acids. The V end was cut by 4 bases, the J end by 2 bases, with 3 bases between.